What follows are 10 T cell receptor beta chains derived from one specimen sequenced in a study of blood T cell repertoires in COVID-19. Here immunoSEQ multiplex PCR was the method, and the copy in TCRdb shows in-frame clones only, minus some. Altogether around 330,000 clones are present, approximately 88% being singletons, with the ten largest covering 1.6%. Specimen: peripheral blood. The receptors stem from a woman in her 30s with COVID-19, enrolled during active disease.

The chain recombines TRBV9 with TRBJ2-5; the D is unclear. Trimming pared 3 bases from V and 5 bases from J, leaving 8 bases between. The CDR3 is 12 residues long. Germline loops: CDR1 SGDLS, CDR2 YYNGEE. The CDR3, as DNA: TGTGCCAGCAGCGCTTATTCGGAGACCCAGTACTTC. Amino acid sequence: CASSAYSETQYF.

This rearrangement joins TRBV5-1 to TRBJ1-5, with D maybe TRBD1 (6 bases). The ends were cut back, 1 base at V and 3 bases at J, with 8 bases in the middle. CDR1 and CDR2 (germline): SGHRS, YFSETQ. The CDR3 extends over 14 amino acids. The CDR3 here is CASSLTGTNQPQHF. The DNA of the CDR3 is TGCGCCAGCAGCTTGACAGGGACCAATCAGCCCCAGCATTTT. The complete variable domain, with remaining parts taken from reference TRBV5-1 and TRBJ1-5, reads KAGVTQTPRYLIKTRGQQVTLSCSPISGHRSVSWYQQTPGQGLQFLFEYFSETQRNKGNFPGRFSGRQFSNSRSEMNVSTLELGDSALYLCASSLTGTNQPQHFGDGTRLSIL.

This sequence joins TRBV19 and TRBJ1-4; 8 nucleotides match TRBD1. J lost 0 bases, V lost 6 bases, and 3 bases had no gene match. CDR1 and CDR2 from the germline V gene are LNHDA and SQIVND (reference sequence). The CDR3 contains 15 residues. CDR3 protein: CASRLDRATNEKLFF. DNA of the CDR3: TGTGCCAGTAGATTGGACAGGGCAACTAATGAAAAACTGTTTTTT.

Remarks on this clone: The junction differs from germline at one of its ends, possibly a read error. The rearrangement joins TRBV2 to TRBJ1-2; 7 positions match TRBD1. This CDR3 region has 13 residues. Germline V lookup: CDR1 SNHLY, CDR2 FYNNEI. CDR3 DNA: TGTGCCAGCAGGGAAGACAGGGAATATGGCTACACCTTC. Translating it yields CASREDREYGYTF.

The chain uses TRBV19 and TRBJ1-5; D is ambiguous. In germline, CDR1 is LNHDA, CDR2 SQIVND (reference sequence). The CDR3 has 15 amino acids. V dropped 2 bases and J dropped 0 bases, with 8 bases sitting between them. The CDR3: CASSIQSNSNQPQHF. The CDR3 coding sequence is TGTGCCAGTAGTATACAGTCAAATAGCAATCAGCCCCAGCATTTT.

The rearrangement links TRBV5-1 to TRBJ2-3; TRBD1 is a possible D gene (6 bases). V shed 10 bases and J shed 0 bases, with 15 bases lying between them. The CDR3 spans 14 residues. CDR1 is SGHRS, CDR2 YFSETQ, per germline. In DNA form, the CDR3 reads TGCGCCTCCGCCCAGGGGACAAGCACAGATACGCAGTATTTT. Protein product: CASAQGTSTDTQYF.

The CDR3 loop reads CASSRDRYNEQFF. The CDR3 DNA is TGTGCCAGCAGCCGGGACAGATACAATGAGCAGTTCTTC. The chain uses TRBV7-2 and TRBJ2-1, with 7 bases that match TRBD1. Germline lookup yields CDR1 SGHTA and CDR2 FQGNSA. V gave up 5 bases and J gave up 4 bases; unmatched junction bases: 2. The CDR3 is made up of 13 amino acids.

The CDR3 region has the DNA TGTGCCAGCTCACAACAGGGGGGATATTCACCCCTCCACTTT. Translation: CASSQQGGYSPLHF. The chain links TRBV18 to TRBJ1-6; TRBD1 agrees at 8 bases. The germline V gene encodes CDR1 KGHSH and CDR2 LQKENI. V lost 4 bases to trimming and J lost 8 bases; unmatched junction nucleotides: 4. CDR3 length: 14 amino acids.

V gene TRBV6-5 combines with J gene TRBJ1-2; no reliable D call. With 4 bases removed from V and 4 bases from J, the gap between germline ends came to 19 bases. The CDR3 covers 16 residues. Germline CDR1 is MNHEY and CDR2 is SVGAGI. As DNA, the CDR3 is TGTGCCAGCAGTTCTCTGCGATCATATAATAGCTATGGCTACACCTTC. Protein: CASSSLRSYNSYGYTF.

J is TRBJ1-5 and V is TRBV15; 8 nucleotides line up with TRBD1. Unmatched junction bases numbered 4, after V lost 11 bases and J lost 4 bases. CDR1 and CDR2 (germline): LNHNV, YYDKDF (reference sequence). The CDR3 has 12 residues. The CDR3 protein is CAATGGNQPQHF. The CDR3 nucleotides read TGTGCCGCAACAGGGGGGAATCAGCCCCAGCATTTT.